The 22 T cell receptor beta chains below all came from one sample that was sequenced in a study of blood T cell repertoires in COVID-19. Measured with immunoSEQ multiplex PCR; TCRdb has only the in-frame clones, and not every one. The sample consists of about 210,000 clones, approximately 78% of them appearing once. Sequencing was done on a sample of peripheral blood. The source is a woman in her 70s with COVID-19, enrolled during active disease.

The genes are TRBV5-6 and TRBJ1-4, with D unclear. CDR1 and CDR2 from the germline V gene are SGHDT and YYEEEE. Trimming left V 0 bases short and J 4 bases short, with 7 bases between. The CDR3 loop spans 14 amino acids. CDR3 in DNA: TGTGCCAGCAGCTTGGAACAGTTTAATGAAAAACTGTTTTTT. Translating gives CASSLEQFNEKLFF.

CDR3 nucleotide sequence: TGCAGCGTTGAAGCAGGGACCGGGAGCAACACTGAAGCTTTCTTT. Amino acids: CSVEAGTGSNTEAFF. The genes are TRBV29-1 and TRBJ1-1; a possible D gene is TRBD1 (5 bases). This CDR3 is built from 15 residues. Germline values: CDR1 SQVTM, CDR2 ANQGSEA. V lost 1 base, J lost 2 bases, and 14 bases lay in between.

The chain couples TRBV28 to TRBJ1-1; a possible D gene is TRBD1 (5 bases). In germline, CDR1 is MDHEN, CDR2 SYDVKM. The CDR3 loop spans 16 amino acids. Trimming cost V 4 bases and J 1 base, with 16 bases left between them. DNA of the CDR3: TGTGCCAGCAGTTCCCCAGGTAAAAGGGGGAACACTGAAGCTTTCTTT. Its protein product is CASSSPGKRGNTEAFF.

This clone was seen only once. The chain is built from TRBV3-1 (or the pseudogene TRBV3-2) and TRBJ2-7; D remains unclear. CDR1 and CDR2 (germline): LGHDT, YNNKEL (reference sequence). V shed 1 base and J shed 1 base, with 14 bases lying between them. This CDR3 contains 16 residues. The CDR3 sequence: CASSQAVFGVSYEQYF. The CDR3, as DNA: TGTGCCAGCAGCCAAGCAGTTTTTGGAGTATCCTACGAGCAGTACTTC.

This clone appeared a single time. The chain joins TRBV7-9 to TRBJ2-2; the match to TRBD1 covers 10 bases. The CDR3 extends over 18 amino acids. The germline gives CDR1 SEHNR, CDR2 FQNEAQ (reference sequence). V gave up 3 bases and J gave up 1 base; unmatched junction bases: 8. DNA of the CDR3: TGTGCCAGCAGCTTTAGGGGACAGGGGATTCAGAACACCGGGGAGCTGTTTTTT. As protein: CASSFRGQGIQNTGELFF.

The chain links TRBV6-5 to TRBJ2-1, with D perhaps TRBD2 (6 bases). The CDR3 contains 15 residues. V was cut by 6 bases and J by 2 bases, with 14 bases left in between. The V gene's germline CDR1 is MNHEY and CDR2 SVGAGI. The CDR3 spells CASRQEGGTYNEQFF. In DNA form, the CDR3 reads TGTGCCAGCAGACAAGAGGGAGGTACCTACAATGAGCAGTTCTTC.

As DNA, the CDR3 is TGTGCCAGCAGGGGGGGGAACACTGAAGCTTTCTTT. It translates to CASRGGNTEAFF. The genes are TRBV28 and TRBJ1-1; D might be TRBD1 (5 bases). The germline CDR1 and CDR2 sequences are MDHEN and SYDVKM. V shed 6 bases and J shed 1 base, with 6 bases lying between them. The length of the CDR3 is 12 residues. Using reference TRBV28 and TRBJ1-1 for the parts outside the CDR3, the full variable domain is DVKVTQSSRYLVKRTGEKVFLECVQDMDHENMFWYRQDPGLGLRLIYFSYDVKMKEKGDIPEGYSVSREKKERFSLILESASTNQTSMYLCASRGGNTEAFFGQGTRLTVV.

This chain joins TRBV6-2 or TRBV6-3 and TRBJ1-2, with 7 bases aligning to TRBD1. V lost 3 bases and J lost 6; bases outside the gene matches: 1. The germline V gene has CDR1 MNHEY and CDR2 SVGEGT. CDR3 length: 12 residues. CDR3 protein: CASSYTGDGYTF. In DNA form, the CDR3 reads TGTGCCAGCAGTTATACAGGGGATGGCTACACCTTC.

The V and J genes are TRBV5-1 and TRBJ2-4, with 7 positions matching TRBD1. The CDR3 length is 16 residues. CDR1 and CDR2 from the germline V gene are SGHRS and YFSETQ. The trim removed 0 bases at V and 8 bases at J, leaving 11 bases unmatched. DNA for the CDR3: TGCGCCAGCAGCTTGGGTTTCTTATCCGGGACAGACATTCAGTACTTC. Protein sequence: CASSLGFLSGTDIQYF. Full variable domain (missing parts from reference TRBV5-1 and TRBJ2-4): KAGVTQTPRYLIKTRGQQVTLSCSPISGHRSVSWYQQTPGQGLQFLFEYFSETQRNKGNFPGRFSGRQFSNSRSEMNVSTLELGDSALYLCASSLGFLSGTDIQYFGAGTRLSVL.

CDR3 sequence: CATSRDRARGGDEQFF. The CDR3 DNA reads TGTGCCACCAGCAGAGATCGGGCTAGGGGTGGGGATGAGCAGTTCTTC. The chain recombines TRBV15 with TRBJ2-1; perhaps TRBD1 as D (5 bases). Germline assignment: CDR1 LNHNV and CDR2 YYDKDF (reference sequence). Deletions cut 0 bases from V and 8 bases from J, with 17 bases between. The CDR3 extends over 16 amino acids. Combining the CDR3 with reference TRBV15 and TRBJ2-1 gives the whole variable domain DAMVIQNPRYQVTQFGKPVTLSCSQTLNHNVMYWYQQKSSQAPKLLFHYYDKDFNNEADTPDNFQSRRPNTSFCFLDIRSPGLGDTAMYLCATSRDRARGGDEQFFGPGTRLTVL.

This chain connects TRBV24-1 to TRBJ2-2; 9 bases are shared with TRBD1. There are 18 residues in the CDR3. CDR1 is KGHDR and CDR2 is SFDVKD in the germline V gene. V was pared by 7 bases and J by 2 bases, with 13 bases of the junction left unmatched. CDR3: CATRPGTGLIHNTGELFF. The CDR3 DNA reads as TGTGCCACCAGGCCCGGGACAGGGCTCATTCATAACACCGGGGAGCTGTTTTTT.

The chain couples TRBV18 to TRBJ1-5; 7 bases agree with TRBD1. Germline V gene sequence: CDR1 KGHSH, CDR2 LQKENI. The CDR3 totals 15 residues. Trimming at V came to 3 bases and at J to 3 bases, leaving 5 bases not matched to a gene. CDR3 protein: CASSPEQGPNQPQHF. Here the CDR3 DNA reads TGTGCCAGCTCACCGGAACAGGGGCCCAATCAGCCCCAGCATTTT. Looking up the rest from reference TRBV18 and TRBJ1-5 gives the full variable domain: NAGVMQNPRHLVRRRGQEARLRCSPMKGHSHVYWYRQLPEEGLKFMVYLQKENIIDESGMPKERFSAEFPKEGPSILRIQQVVRGDSAAYFCASSPEQGPNQPQHFGDGTRLSIL.

The V and J genes are TRBV7-7 and TRBJ2-5; possible D gene TRBD2, 7 bases. Germline loops: CDR1 SSHAT, CDR2 FNYEAQ (reference sequence). The length of the CDR3 is 16 residues. V gave up 1 base and J gave up 3 bases, with 15 bases separating them. The CDR3 here is CASSLDTSAGEETQYF. As DNA, the CDR3 is TGTGCCAGCAGCTTAGACACTAGCGCAGGGGAAGAGACCCAGTACTTC.

V usage is TRBV27 and J usage is TRBJ2-3; 9 bases agree with TRBD1. The CDR3 covers 15 residues. CDR1 and CDR2 (germline): MNHEY, SMNVEV (reference sequence). V trimming: 7 bases; J trimming: 3 bases; junction bases outside the gene matches: 8. This CDR3 reads CASKWGQGTTDTQYF. The CDR3 bases are TGTGCCAGCAAATGGGGACAGGGTACGACAGATACGCAGTATTTT.

Concerning this clone: Other DNA sequences within the sample encode an identical CDR3. V and J are TRBV6-5 and TRBJ2-7, with a weak D call TRBD2 (5 bases). The length of the CDR3 is 12 residues. The V end was cut by 6 bases, the J end by 0 bases, with 6 bases between. Germline V gene lookup returns CDR1 MNHEY and CDR2 SVGAGI. The CDR3 reads CASSGNSYEQYF. The CDR3 nucleotides read TGTGCCAGCAGCGGGAACTCCTACGAGCAGTACTTC.

The V call is TRBV30, the J call TRBJ2-2; 7 bases align to TRBD2. From germline, CDR1 is GTSNPN and CDR2 SVGIG (reference sequence). The CDR3 is 16 residues long. V was pared by 0 bases and J by 0 bases, with 4 bases of the junction left unmatched. For the CDR3, the DNA is TGTGCCTGGAGTGTACGGGCGGGGGCGAACACCGGGGAGCTGTTTTTT. Residues: CAWSVRAGANTGELFF.

The chain combines TRBV11-2 with TRBJ2-5, with a possible D match to TRBD1 (5 bases). The CDR3 spans 14 residues. The V end was cut by 4 bases, the J end by 2 bases, with 11 bases between. In germline, CDR1 is SGHAT, CDR2 FQNNGV. DNA for the CDR3: TGTGCCAGCAGCTACCTGGGGCCGCAAGAGACCCAGTACTTC. It encodes CASSYLGPQETQYF.

Here the CDR3 reads CASGLGLAGSGDTQYF. The CDR3 coding sequence is TGTGCTAGTGGTCTGGGACTAGCGGGTTCGGGGGATACGCAGTATTTT. The V and J genes are TRBV12-5 and TRBJ2-3; 12 bases fit TRBD2. The germline V gene encodes CDR1 LGHNT and CDR2 FRNRAP. V shed 5 bases and J 6 bases; nucleotides not matched to a gene: 9. CDR3 length equals 16 residues.

The chain is built from TRBV28 and TRBJ1-6; D gene unclear. CDR3 length: 15 residues. Trimming left V 8 bases short and J 7 bases short, with 18 bases between. CDR1 and CDR2 from the germline V gene are MDHEN and SYDVKM. The DNA of the CDR3 is TGTGCCAGCGTTCCTACGGCCGGGAGCAATTCACCCCTCCACTTT. The encoded protein is CASVPTAGSNSPLHF.

The chain links TRBV28 to TRBJ2-7; D possibly corresponds to TRBD1 (7 bases). With 4 bases removed from V and 4 bases from J, the gap between germline ends came to 14 bases. This CDR3 has 14 amino acids. CDR1 and CDR2 (germline): MDHEN, SYDVKM. This chain's CDR3 is CASSSPTGRYEQYF. In DNA, the CDR3 is TGTGCCAGCAGTTCCCCGACAGGGAGGTACGAGCAGTACTTC. The full variable domain, in which reference TRBV28 and TRBJ2-7 provide the parts outside the CDR3, is DVKVTQSSRYLVKRTGEKVFLECVQDMDHENMFWYRQDPGLGLRLIYFSYDVKMKEKGDIPEGYSVSREKKERFSLILESASTNQTSMYLCASSSPTGRYEQYFGPGTRLTVT.

The CDR3 protein is CASSMRMDRGNQPQHF. Written as DNA, the CDR3 is TGTGCCAGTAGTATGCGAATGGACAGGGGGAATCAGCCCCAGCATTTT. The chain uses TRBV19 and TRBJ1-5, with TRBD1 matching over 10 bases. The germline V gene encodes CDR1 LNHDA and CDR2 SQIVND (reference sequence). After removal of 3 bases from V and 4 bases from J, the junction contained 6 bases not matched to a gene. There are 16 residues in the CDR3.

The J gene is TRBJ2-7, the V gene TRBV19; TRBD2 aligns across 10 bases. CDR3 length: 15 residues. CDR1 is LNHDA, CDR2 SQIVND, per germline (reference sequence). J was trimmed by 4 bases and V by 5 bases; bases with no gene match: 8. CDR3 sequence (DNA): TGTGCCAGTAGTCTCCTCGGGACTAGCGTATACGAGCAGTACTTC. This codes for CASSLLGTSVYEQYF. The full variable domain, with the rest looked up from reference TRBV19 and TRBJ2-7, is DGGITQSPKYLFRKEGQNVTLSCEQNLNHDAMYWYRQDPGQGLRLIYYSQIVNDFQKGDIAEGYSVSREKKESFPLTVTSAQKNPTAFYLCASSLLGTSVYEQYFGPGTRLTVT.